The present T cell receptor beta chain was sequenced within a study of control samples from healthy donors and cancer patients. Method: immunoSEQ multiplex PCR; TCRdb's copy keeps in-frame clones and lacks some. This sample carries about 75,000 clones, about 93% of them seen once, and the ten largest clones take 6.2%. Sequenced sample: blood. The TCR was taken from a woman in her 40s in good health.

The CDR3 here is CASSMEAGPYQPQHF. CDR3 DNA sequence: TGTGCCAGTAGTATGGAGGCAGGTCCATATCAGCCCCAGCATTTT. The genes are TRBV19 and TRBJ1-5; D gene unclear. Trimming shortened V by 3 bases and J by 5 bases, and 14 bases separated the two germline ends. CDR1 LNHDA and CDR2 SQIVND come from the germline V gene (reference sequence). There are 15 residues in the CDR3.